Listed here are 30 T cell receptor beta chains from one sample, sequenced in a study of control samples from healthy donors and cancer patients. Here immunoSEQ multiplex PCR was the method, and the copy in TCRdb shows in-frame clones only, minus some. Of 110,000 to 150,000 clones in the sample, 94% were seen once. Sequenced: blood. These receptors came from a man aged 40-55 years in good health.

V usage is TRBV18 and J usage is TRBJ1-2; D gene ambiguous. Trimming took off 3 bases at V and 7 bases at J, with 18 bases between the two ends. The CDR3 totals 15 residues. Germline V gene lookup returns CDR1 KGHSH and CDR2 LQKENI. The CDR3 sequence: CASSPVGVSMGGYTF. The CDR3 DNA is TGTGCCAGCTCACCGGTCGGGGTGTCGATGGGTGGCTACACCTTC. The full variable domain, with the rest looked up from reference TRBV18 and TRBJ1-2, is NAGVMQNPRHLVRRRGQEARLRCSPMKGHSHVYWYRQLPEEGLKFMVYLQKENIIDESGMPKERFSAEFPKEGPSILRIQQVVRGDSAAYFCASSPVGVSMGGYTFGSGTRLTVV.

The V call is TRBV6-2 or TRBV6-3, the J call TRBJ1-1; D gene unclear. Germline V gene lookup returns CDR1 MNHEY and CDR2 SVGEGT. With 5 bases removed from V and 1 base from J, the gap between germline ends came to 8 bases. This CDR3 is built from 13 residues. The CDR3: CASSTSENTEAFF. The CDR3 DNA sequence: TGTGCCAGCAGTACATCAGAGAACACTGAAGCTTTCTTT.

This clone was detected a few times. This chain joins TRBV5-4 and TRBJ1-2; D might be TRBD1 (5 bases). Germline V gene data show CDR1 as SGHNT and CDR2 as YYREEE (reference sequence). The length of the CDR3 is 13 residues. V was shortened by 5 bases and J by 3 bases, with 11 bases between the two germline ends. CDR3 DNA sequence: TGTGCCAGCAGAATCGGGGGGGACTATGGCTACACCTTC. It yields the protein CASRIGGDYGYTF.

This chain joins TRBV7-9 and TRBJ2-7; 7 nucleotides align to TRBD1. Germline assignment: CDR1 SEHNR and CDR2 FQNEAQ (reference sequence). Trimming at V came to 1 base and at J to 0 bases, leaving 3 bases not matched to a gene. The CDR3 totals 15 residues. This CDR3 is CASSLEDRNSYEQYF. The CDR3 DNA reads as TGTGCCAGCAGCTTAGAGGACAGGAACTCCTACGAGCAGTACTTC.

This rearrangement joins TRBV9 to TRBJ2-1; 9 bases align to TRBD2. J was trimmed by 8 bases and V by 4 bases; bases with no gene match: 16. The germline CDR1 and CDR2 sequences are SGDLS and YYNGEE. The length of the CDR3 is 17 residues. The CDR3 reads CASSSTTSGLGRDEQFF. The CDR3 bases are TGTGCCAGCAGCTCGACAACTAGCGGGCTTGGTAGGGATGAGCAGTTCTTC.

Points on this clone: This same CDR3 is encoded by further DNA sequences in the sample. J is TRBJ2-5 and V is TRBV12-3 or TRBV12-4; no reliable D call. Deletions cut 3 bases from V and 3 bases from J, with 2 bases between. The CDR3 spans 11 residues. The chain's CDR3 is CASSLKETQYF. In DNA form, the CDR3 reads TGTGCCAGCAGTTTGAAAGAGACCCAGTACTTC.

The chain recombines TRBV14 with TRBJ2-1; the D is unclear. The CDR3 has 11 amino acids. V shed 2 bases and J shed 16 bases, with 12 bases lying between them. CDR1 is SGHDN and CDR2 is FVKESK in the germline V gene. CDR3 loop: CASSQLKQLFF. The CDR3 coding sequence is TGTGCCAGCAGCCAATTAAAACAGCTCTTCTTC.

The chain combines TRBV4-1 with TRBJ1-4; 7 nucleotides match TRBD1. This CDR3 is 16 amino acids long. V shed 3 bases, J shed 8 bases, and the junction held 12 bases outside the gene matches. Germline CDR1 MGHRA, CDR2 YSYEKL. In nucleotides, the CDR3 is TGCGCCAGCAGCCAGGATTATCTAGGGACAGTCGAAAAACTGTTTTTT. Protein sequence: CASSQDYLGTVEKLFF.

The chain couples TRBV6-2 or TRBV6-3 to TRBJ1-3; D unresolved. V was pared by 4 bases and J by 4 bases, with 8 bases between. Germline CDR1 MNHEY, CDR2 SVGEGT. The CDR3 totals 13 residues. The CDR3 DNA follows: TGTGCCAGCAGTTCTATCCCCGGAAACACCATATATTTT. This encodes CASSSIPGNTIYF.

The V gene is TRBV4-1, the J gene TRBJ1-2; D is perhaps TRBD1 (6 bases). This CDR3 spans 15 amino acids. Germline assignment: CDR1 MGHRA and CDR2 YSYEKL. V was clipped by 4 bases and J by 1 base, with 13 bases between them. The CDR3 region is CASSPGQLLNYGYTF. CDR3 nucleotide sequence: TGCGCCAGCAGCCCAGGACAGTTGCTTAACTATGGCTACACCTTC.

This chain links TRBV27 with TRBJ2-2; 7 bases map to TRBD1. The CDR3 is made up of 13 amino acids. The V gene's germline CDR1 is MNHEY and CDR2 SMNVEV (reference sequence). V shed 6 bases, J shed 14 bases, and the junction held 12 bases outside the gene matches. In DNA form, the CDR3 reads TGTGCCAGCAGCTCAATACAGGGGTTAGAACTGTTTTTT. Translated: CASSSIQGLELFF.

This clone was recorded a few times. The chain links TRBV7-2 to TRBJ1-1; weak D call: TRBD1 (5 bases). Trimming took 6 bases from V and 7 from J, leaving 15 bases between them. This CDR3 has 13 amino acids. Germline CDR1 is SGHTA and CDR2 is FQGNSA. CDR3 amino acids: CASSHPRGIEAFF. The DNA for the CDR3 is TGTGCCAGCAGTCACCCACGGGGGATTGAAGCTTTCTTT.

The rearrangement links TRBV11-3 to TRBJ1-6, with TRBD1 identical over 7 bases. The CDR3 length is 20 residues. The ends lost 4 bases at V and 0 bases at J; junction bases unmatched: 15. Germline V lookup: CDR1 SGHNT, CDR2 YENEEA. CDR3 coding DNA: TGTGCCAGCAGCTCCATCAAACCGGGACAGCTAAGCTCCTATAATTCACCCCTCCACTTT. Protein sequence: CASSSIKPGQLSSYNSPLHF. The full variable domain, in which reference TRBV11-3 and TRBJ1-6 provide the parts outside the CDR3, is EAGVVQSPRYKIIEKKQPVAFWCNPISGHNTLYWYLQNLGQGPELLIRYENEEAVDDSQLPKDRFSAERLKGVDSTLKIQPAELGDSAVYLCASSSIKPGQLSSYNSPLHFGNGTRLTVT.

V and J are TRBV4-2 and TRBJ1-2; 8 bases match TRBD1. The CDR3 contains 15 residues. Trimming cost V 2 bases and J 4 bases; bases outside gene matches: 6. Germline V gene sequence: CDR1 LGHNA, CDR2 YNFKEQ. CDR3 amino acids: CASSQPTGVSYGYTF. The DNA for the CDR3 is TGTGCCAGCAGCCAACCGACAGGGGTGAGCTATGGCTACACCTTC.

The V call is TRBV7-3, the J call TRBJ2-6; D is unclear. Trimming took off 0 bases at V and 0 bases at J, with 9 bases between the two ends. The CDR3 extends over 17 amino acids. Germline V CDR1 and CDR2: SGHTA, FQGTGA. The CDR3 coding sequence is TGTGCCAGCAGCTTAACGGGAAGTGACTCTGGGGCCAACGTCCTGACTTTC. It yields the protein CASSLTGSDSGANVLTF.

The chain uses TRBV7-9 and TRBJ1-1; 7 bases fit TRBD1. Trimming cost V 3 bases and J 5 bases; bases outside gene matches: 3. Germline CDR1 SEHNR, CDR2 FQNEAQ (reference sequence). The CDR3 is 13 amino acids. CDR3 DNA sequence: TGTGCCAGCAGCTTTACAGGGGAGACTGAAGCTTTCTTT. Its protein product is CASSFTGETEAFF.

This clone has only one observation. The chain links TRBV19 to TRBJ1-2; 9 bases line up with TRBD1. J gave up 8 bases and V 2 bases, and 9 bases lay outside the gene matches. Per the germline V gene, CDR1 is LNHDA and CDR2 is SQIVND (reference sequence). CDR3 length equals 15 residues. The CDR3 protein is CASSINTQGATGYTF. The DNA for the CDR3 is TGTGCCAGTAGTATAAACACACAGGGGGCGACCGGCTACACCTTC.

The rearrangement uses TRBV12-3 or TRBV12-4 and TRBJ1-1; D is undetermined. The CDR3 spans 13 residues. V was clipped by 1 base and J by 3 bases, with 6 bases between them. The CDR3 DNA follows: TGTGCCAGCAGTTTAGGGGATTACACTGAAGCTTTCTTT. Translating gives CASSLGDYTEAFF.

This chain links TRBV4-3 with TRBJ1-2; D is uncertain. This CDR3 is built from 16 residues. CDR1 LGHNA and CDR2 YSLEER come from the germline V gene. Trimming left V 0 bases short and J 4 bases short, with 15 bases between. DNA of the CDR3: TGCGCCAGCAGCCAAGATTATAACAGAAGACCCTATGGCTACACCTTC. It encodes CASSQDYNRRPYGYTF.

The chain employs TRBV5-4 and TRBJ1-2, with D unresolved. V was clipped by 0 bases and J by 7 bases, with 13 bases between them. The CDR3 totals 14 residues. Germline V gene data show CDR1 as SGHNT and CDR2 as YYREEE (reference sequence). The CDR3 loop reads CASSLDIPVGGYTF. In DNA form, the CDR3 reads TGTGCCAGCAGCTTGGATATTCCAGTGGGTGGCTACACCTTC.

The genes are TRBV5-1 and TRBJ2-3, with 13 bases identical to TRBD2. This CDR3 contains 17 residues. V was pared by 4 bases and J by 2 bases, with 7 bases of the junction left unmatched. Germline lookup yields CDR1 SGHRS and CDR2 YFSETQ. The CDR3 here is CASSRLAGGGNTDTQYF. The CDR3 DNA reads TGCGCCAGCAGCAGACTAGCGGGAGGAGGGAACACAGATACGCAGTATTTT.

V and J are TRBV25-1 and TRBJ2-7; no clear D. V lost 5 bases, J lost 2 bases, and 4 bases lay in between. Germline assignment: CDR1 MGHDK and CDR2 SYGVNS. The CDR3 consists of 11 residues. The CDR3 protein is CASSTAYEQYF. The CDR3 DNA is TGTGCCAGCAGTACGGCCTACGAGCAGTACTTC.

The chain links TRBV28 to TRBJ2-3; D is undetermined. Trimming removed 2 bases at V and 1 base at J, with 4 bases between. Germline V gene data show CDR1 as MDHEN and CDR2 as SYDVKM. CDR3 length: 13 amino acids. This CDR3 reads CASSLGGTDTQYF. For the CDR3, the DNA is TGTGCCAGCAGTTTAGGGGGCACAGATACGCAGTATTTT.

The V call is TRBV9, the J call TRBJ2-2; the D is unclear. V was shortened by 0 bases and J by 4 bases, with 7 bases between the two germline ends. CDR3 length: 14 residues. Germline CDR1 and CDR2: SGDLS and YYNGEE. The CDR3 reads CASSVVVSTGELFF. The CDR3 nucleotides read TGTGCCAGCAGCGTAGTCGTCAGCACCGGGGAGCTGTTTTTT.

Note on this clone: Other DNA sequences in this specimen translate into the identical CDR3. This rearrangement joins TRBV10-3 to TRBJ2-1, with TRBD2 matching 7 bases. Germline CDR1 is ENHRY and CDR2 is SYGVKD. Unmatched junction bases numbered 2, after V lost 3 bases and J lost 0 bases. The CDR3 consists of 15 residues. The CDR3 loop reads CAISDGGSSYNEQFF. The CDR3 DNA is TGTGCCATCAGTGATGGCGGGAGCTCCTACAATGAGCAGTTCTTC.

This clone is a singleton in its sample. V usage is TRBV28 and J usage is TRBJ1-2; no reliable D call. V lost 3 bases and J 1 base, leaving 9 bases between the germline ends. Per germline, CDR1 MDHEN and CDR2 SYDVKM. This CDR3 spans 14 amino acids. The CDR3 region has the DNA TGTGCCAGCAGTTTTCTCGGGGTTAACTATGGCTACACCTTC. Translation: CASSFLGVNYGYTF.

The V call is TRBV9, the J call TRBJ2-7, with a weak D call TRBD1 (6 bases). The V end lost 5 bases, the J end lost 4 bases, and 16 bases lay between the germline ends. CDR1 is SGDLS, CDR2 YYNGEE, per germline. The CDR3 has 14 amino acids. CDR3 in amino acids: CASSYKDSHYEQYF. The CDR3 DNA reads TGTGCCAGCAGTTATAAGGACAGTCATTACGAGCAGTACTTC.

This chain connects TRBV4-1 to TRBJ1-5; possible D gene TRBD1, 5 bases. Per germline, CDR1 MGHRA and CDR2 YSYEKL. The CDR3 consists of 16 residues. Deletions cut 0 bases from V and 1 base from J, with 10 bases between. In DNA, the CDR3 is TGCGCCAGCAGCCAAGAGGCCAGGGCCAGCAATCAGCCCCAGCATTTT. Translating it yields CASSQEARASNQPQHF.

V usage is TRBV3-1 (or the pseudogene TRBV3-2) and J usage is TRBJ2-1; D possibly corresponds to TRBD2 (5 bases). The V end was cut by 4 bases, the J end by 8 bases, with 9 bases between. The germline V gene has CDR1 LGHDT and CDR2 YNNKEL (reference sequence). CDR3 length: 12 residues. The CDR3 nucleotides are TGTGCCAGCAGCCGGACGAGGGATGAGCAGTTCTTC. This sequence encodes CASSRTRDEQFF.

The chain carries TRBV3-1 (or the pseudogene TRBV3-2) and TRBJ2-7, with D perhaps given as TRBD1 or TRBD2 (5 bases each). This CDR3 contains 14 residues. Germline CDR1 is LGHDT and CDR2 is YNNKEL (reference sequence). V lost 4 bases and J lost 2, with 12 bases in between. The DNA for the CDR3 is TGTGCCAGCAGCCTCGGGACGGGACCCTACGAGCAGTACTTC. This sequence encodes CASSLGTGPYEQYF.